The next 15 T cell receptor beta chains were all read from a single sample in a study of blood T cell repertoires in COVID-19. Sequencing used immunoSEQ multiplex PCR; TCRdb keeps in-frame clones, though not all of them. The sample consists of about 300,000 clones, approximately 88% of them appearing once. The material sequenced was PBMCs or T cells enriched from blood (not recorded which). All receptors derive from a woman aged 40 to 50 who had recovered from COVID-19.

This clone was seen a few times. The chain has TRBV3-1 (or the pseudogene TRBV3-2) and TRBJ1-4; D is undetermined. V was pared by 2 bases and J by 3 bases, with 16 bases between. The CDR3 is 17 amino acids. CDR1 LGHDT and CDR2 YNNKEL come from the germline V gene (reference sequence). The CDR3 DNA reads as TGTGCCAGCAGCCAAAGTGAATCTCGAGGGCCTAATGAAAAACTGTTTTTT. It is translated as CASSQSESRGPNEKLFF.

This clone has a handful of counts. In DNA, the CDR3 is TGTGCCAGCAGTCCCGGGGGGCGGAGGGGCTACACCTTC. Its protein is CASSPGGRRGYTF. The genes are TRBV6-5 and TRBJ1-2; TRBD1 is a possible D gene (6 bases). The V end lost 5 bases, the J end lost 8 bases, and 15 bases lay between the germline ends. Germline lookup yields CDR1 MNHEY and CDR2 SVGAGI. The length of the CDR3 is 13 residues.

The chain couples TRBV30 to TRBJ2-1; 11 bases match TRBD2. The V segment lost 2 bases and the J segment 4 bases; nucleotides outside the gene matches: 7. The germline V gene has CDR1 GTSNPN and CDR2 SVGIG (reference sequence). The CDR3 is 16 amino acids. CDR3 nucleotide sequence: TGTGCCTGGAGTAAGGCTAGCGGGGGGATATACAATGAGCAGTTCTTC. Encoded protein: CAWSKASGGIYNEQFF.

Here the CDR3 reads CASSPVLYEQYF. The CDR3 DNA is TGTGCCAGCTCGCCTGTCCTATACGAGCAGTACTTC. The V call is TRBV18, the J call TRBJ2-7; no definite D call. Germline loops: CDR1 KGHSH, CDR2 LQKENI. The CDR3 contains 12 residues. Between the trimmed V and J ends, which lost 6 bases and 4 bases, there was a span of 10 bases.

V and J are TRBV7-6 and TRBJ1-1; D is unclear. Trimming cost V 9 bases and J 2 bases, with 13 bases left between them. The CDR3 is made up of 13 amino acids. Germline CDR1 reads SGHVS; CDR2 reads FNYEAQ. CDR3 region: CASSSGPNTEAFF. In DNA, the CDR3 is TGTGCCAGTTCCAGTGGGCCTAACACTGAAGCTTTCTTT. The variable domain in full, completed from reference TRBV7-6 and TRBJ1-1, reads GAGVSQSPRYKVTKRGQDVALRCDPISGHVSLYWYRQALGQGPEFLTYFNYEAQQDKSGLPNDRFSAERPEGSISTLTIQRTEQRDSAMYRCASSSGPNTEAFFGQGTRLTVV.

This chain uses TRBV30 with TRBJ2-3; tentatively, D is TRBD1 (5 bases). Germline V CDR1 and CDR2: GTSNPN, SVGIG (reference sequence). Trimming left V 0 bases short and J 15 bases short, with 19 bases between. CDR3 length equals 13 residues. The CDR3 reads CAWSVQELTRRYF. The CDR3 bases are TGTGCCTGGAGTGTACAGGAGCTTACCCGCCGCTATTTT. The whole variable domain, filled in from reference TRBV30 and TRBJ2-3, reads SQTIHQWPATLVQPVGSPLSLECTVEGTSNPNLYWYRQAAGRGLQLLFYSVGIGQISSEVPQNLSASRPQDRQFILSSKKLLLSDSGFYLCAWSVQELTRRYFGPGTRLTVL.

The sample holds one count of this clone. This chain connects TRBV11-1 to TRBJ2-6; 7 positions agree with TRBD2. The CDR3 sequence is 15 residues long. Trimming removed 6 bases from V and 3 bases from J; junction bases left unmatched: 5. Germline lookup yields CDR1 SGHAT and CDR2 FQDESV (reference sequence). This chain's CDR3 is CASRSRTSGANVLTF. The DNA of the CDR3 is TGTGCCAGCAGAAGCCGGACTAGTGGGGCCAACGTCCTGACTTTC.

This clone was seen only a few times. V usage is TRBV12-3 or TRBV12-4 and J usage is TRBJ1-2; the D gene is possibly TRBD1 (6 bases). CDR3 length: 13 residues. Trimming removed 3 bases from V and 12 bases from J, with 17 bases in between. CDR3 sequence: CASSFRGARHNTF. CDR3 nucleotide sequence: TGTGCCAGCAGTTTCCGGGGGGCGAGACACAACACCTTC.

The chain uses TRBV19 and TRBJ1-1; 7 nucleotides agree with TRBD1. The V segment lost 5 bases and the J segment 5 bases; nucleotides outside the gene matches: 8. Germline V lookup: CDR1 LNHDA, CDR2 SQIVND (reference sequence). The CDR3 is 14 amino acids. Written as DNA, the CDR3 is TGTGCCAGTAGTCTCGACAGGGTTAGGACTGAAGCTTTCTTT. This gives the protein CASSLDRVRTEAFF.

The J gene is TRBJ1-5, the V gene TRBV2; 8 nucleotides align to TRBD1. V was clipped by 9 bases and J by 4 bases; unmatched bases: 11. Germline CDR1 SNHLY, CDR2 FYNNEI. The CDR3 has 15 amino acids. Written as DNA, the CDR3 is TGTGCCAGTACCATACTGGACAGGGCGAATCAGCCCCAGCATTTT. It is translated as CASTILDRANQPQHF.

The chain employs TRBV29-1 and TRBJ1-1, with D possibly matching TRBD1 (6 bases). Looked up from germline, CDR1 is SQVTM and CDR2 is ANQGSEA. CDR3 length equals 10 residues. Trimming left V 6 bases short and J 8 bases short, with 10 bases between. The CDR3 coding sequence is TGCAGCGTAGGGGGTCCCGAAGCTTTCTTT. Translation: CSVGGPEAFF.

The chain combines TRBV3-1 (or the pseudogene TRBV3-2) with TRBJ1-6; 7 nucleotides line up with TRBD1. Germline CDR1 reads LGHDT; CDR2 reads YNNKEL (reference sequence). J lost 4 bases, V lost 7 bases, and 4 bases had no gene match. There are 14 residues in the CDR3. The CDR3 DNA follows: TGTGCCAGCAAAACACAGGGGTATAATTCACCCCTCCACTTT. Amino acids: CASKTQGYNSPLHF.

The chain employs TRBV7-3 and TRBJ1-6, with TRBD1 as a possible D gene (6 bases). Looked up from germline, CDR1 is SGHTA and CDR2 is FQGTGA. V gave up 5 bases and J gave up 7 bases, with 15 bases separating them. The CDR3 length is 15 residues. CDR3 in DNA: TGTGCCAGCAGCCCTTCAACAGGGCGAAATTCACCCCTCCACTTT. Translation gives CASSPSTGRNSPLHF.

The gene calls are TRBV6-1 and TRBJ2-3, with 11 bases that match TRBD2. The J segment lost 0 bases and the V segment lost 2 bases, leaving 13 bases of the junction unmatched. This CDR3 region has 20 residues. Germline V gene sequence: CDR1 MNHNS, CDR2 SASEGT. CDR3 nucleotide sequence: TGTGCCAGCAGTGAATTCACAATTTTGACTAGCGGGGCTAGCACAGATACGCAGTATTTT. This translates into CASSEFTILTSGASTDTQYF.

The CDR3 region has the DNA TGTGCCAGCAGCTATAGACAGGGCGGTAGTGGCTACACCTTC. It codes for CASSYRQGGSGYTF. The chain joins TRBV4-2 to TRBJ1-2; TRBD1 matches 7 bases. J was trimmed by 7 bases and V by 5 bases; bases with no gene match: 10. This CDR3 has 14 residues. The germline V gene has CDR1 LGHNA and CDR2 YNFKEQ.